Listed below are T cell receptor beta chains from one sample, sequenced in a study of blood T cell repertoires in COVID-19. Generated by immunoSEQ multiplex PCR, the TCRdb table keeps only in-frame clones and is missing some. The sample has about 230,000 clones, nearly 90% seen once. Sequencing was done on a sample of peripheral blood. The receptors originated from a woman aged 18-29 years who had recovered from COVID-19. CDR3s leave out the opening cysteine and the closing phenylalanine or tryptophan.

v_gene: TRBV5-1; CDR3aa: ASTTEGGYEQY
v_gene: TRBV4-2; CDR3aa: ASSQEGQSGNTIY
v_gene: TRBV30; CDR3aa: AWSVQQGNYGYT
v_gene: TRBV5-1; CDR3aa: ASSLVGGSGYT
v_gene: TRBV24-1; CDR3aa: ATSDTTGAPGANVLT
v_gene: TRBV2; CDR3aa: ASTADGEQY
v_gene: TRBV19; CDR3aa: ASSRGQTFTDTQY
v_gene: TRBV19; CDR3aa: ASSWLAGEQY
v_gene: TRBV5-6; CDR3aa: ASSQQGGKETEAF
v_gene: TRBV9; CDR3aa: ASSGPGYEQY
v_gene: TRBV29-1; CDR3aa: SVLRGETQY
v_gene: TRBV24-1; CDR3aa: ATQTDRGGRPQH
v_gene: TRBV6-5; CDR3aa: ASRGGSSGSVEY
v_gene: TRBV6-5; CDR3aa: ASSPGHSLDTQY
v_gene: TRBV6-5; CDR3aa: ASSYSRGANEQY
v_gene: TRBV4-1; CDR3aa: ASSQGAQTYEQY
v_gene: TRBV3-1/TRBV3-2; CDR3aa: ASSQDRVPRDLSSGNTIY
v_gene: TRBV10-3; CDR3aa: AIGRGSSGKSDTQY
v_gene: TRBV25-1; CDR3aa: ASSLGDEQY
v_gene: TRBV6-5; CDR3aa: ASRPTATNEKLF